This T cell receptor beta chain was identified in a study of CD4 and CD8 cells across lung adenocarcinoma regions. Germline V gives CDR1 MNHNS, CDR2 SASEGT. V gave up 6 bases and J gave up 5 bases, with 17 bases separating them. The CDR3 contains 15 residues. MiXCR was run by TCRdb on the PCR reads, yielding one entry per CDR3 protein. Of 10,000 to 15,000 distinct CDR3 sequences in the sample, 53% were seen once. This chain links TRBV6-1 with TRBJ2-1, with D possibly TRBD2 on 7 matching bases. What was sequenced was CD8+ T cells from the center of a lung tumor. The sequence was obtained from a female donor with lung adenocarcinoma. The CD4 and CD8 labels of this study may be unreliable. This chain's CDR3 is CASRQNREGNNEQFF. The CDR3 region has the DNA TGTGCCAGCAGACAGAACAGGGAGGGGAACAATGAGCAGTTCTTC.